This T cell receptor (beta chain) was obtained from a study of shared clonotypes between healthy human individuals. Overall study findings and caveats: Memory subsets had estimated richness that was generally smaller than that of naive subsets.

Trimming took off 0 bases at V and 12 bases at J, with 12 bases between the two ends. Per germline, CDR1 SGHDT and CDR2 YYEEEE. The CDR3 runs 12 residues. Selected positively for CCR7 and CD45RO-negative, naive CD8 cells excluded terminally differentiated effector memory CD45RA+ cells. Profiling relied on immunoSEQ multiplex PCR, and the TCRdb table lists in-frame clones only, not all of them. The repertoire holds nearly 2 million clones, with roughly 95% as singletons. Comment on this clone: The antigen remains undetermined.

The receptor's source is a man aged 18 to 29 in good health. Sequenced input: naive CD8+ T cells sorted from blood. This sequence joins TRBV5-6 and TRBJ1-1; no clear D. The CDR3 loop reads CASSLVAGSTFF. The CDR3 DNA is TGTGCCAGCAGCTTGGTGGCGGGCTCGACTTTCTTT.